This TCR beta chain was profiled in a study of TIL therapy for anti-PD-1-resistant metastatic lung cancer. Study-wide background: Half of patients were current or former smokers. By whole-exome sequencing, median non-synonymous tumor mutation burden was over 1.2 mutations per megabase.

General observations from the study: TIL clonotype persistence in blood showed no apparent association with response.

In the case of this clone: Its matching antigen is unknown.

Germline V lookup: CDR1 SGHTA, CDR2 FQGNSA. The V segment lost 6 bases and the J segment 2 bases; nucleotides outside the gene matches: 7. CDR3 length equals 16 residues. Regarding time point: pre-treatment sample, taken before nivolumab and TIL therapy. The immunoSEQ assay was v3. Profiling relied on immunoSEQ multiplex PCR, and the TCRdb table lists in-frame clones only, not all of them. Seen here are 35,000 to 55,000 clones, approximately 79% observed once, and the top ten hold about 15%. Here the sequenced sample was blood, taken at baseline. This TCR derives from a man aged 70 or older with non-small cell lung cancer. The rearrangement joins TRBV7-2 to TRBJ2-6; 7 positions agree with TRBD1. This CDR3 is CASSTDRATGANVLTF. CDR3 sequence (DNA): TGTGCCAGCAGTACCGACAGGGCAACTGGGGCCAACGTCCTGACTTTC.